The 18 T cell receptor beta chains presented below share a single source sample, sequenced in a study of identical twins. One entry per CDR3 protein, called by TCRdb with MiXCR from the 5' RACE reads. The sample holds 1,800,000 or so distinct CDR3 sequences; about 32% are singletons and the top ten take around 0.3%. The specimen was cord blood. All receptors come from a newborn girl in good health.

The DNA of the CDR3 is TGTGCCAGCAGCTTAGAAGGTCCACCCGCGAAGGGCACCGGGGAGCTGTTTTTT. As protein: CASSLEGPPAKGTGELFF. The chain links TRBV7-9 to TRBJ2-2; D remains ambiguous. CDR3 length: 18 amino acids. V lost 1 base and J lost 4, with 19 bases in between. The germline CDR1 and CDR2 sequences are SEHNR and FQNEAQ (reference sequence).

The chain joins TRBV7-6 to TRBJ2-5; no clear D. The DNA matches TRBJ2-7 better at its end, which makes the J call doubtful. CDR1 and CDR2 from the germline V gene are SGHVS and FNYEAQ. The CDR3 covers 12 residues. The CDR3 sequence: CASRFMYYEQYF. The CDR3 DNA reads TGTGCCAGCAGGTTTATGTACTACGAGCAGTACTTC.

CDR3 DNA sequence: TGCAGTGCTCTGCAGCCACCAAGCGGGACCCAGTACTTC. Translated: CSALQPPSGTQYF. V and J are TRBV20-1 and TRBJ2-4, with TRBD2 as a possible D gene (5 bases). The DNA matches TRBJ2-5 better at its end, which makes the J call doubtful. Germline CDR1 and CDR2: DFQATT and SNEGSKA (reference sequence). The CDR3 covers 13 residues.

The J gene is TRBJ2-2, the V gene TRBV24-1; 7 nucleotides match TRBD1. The ends lost 1 base at V and 1 base at J; junction bases unmatched: 2. Looked up from germline, CDR1 is KGHDR and CDR2 is SFDVKD. The length of the CDR3 is 16 residues. The CDR3 DNA reads TGTGCCACCAGTGATTTACGGGACAGGAACACCGGGGAGCTGTTTTTT. Protein sequence: CATSDLRDRNTGELFF.

The chain joins TRBV20-1 to TRBJ2-1, with 10 bases matching TRBD2. Trimming removed 5 bases from V and 5 bases from J; junction bases left unmatched: 6. CDR1 is DFQATT and CDR2 is SNEGSKA in the germline V gene (reference sequence). The CDR3 totals 14 residues. The DNA of the CDR3 is TGCAGTGCTTTTCCGGGACTAGCGAACAATGAGCAGTTCTTC. Residues: CSAFPGLANNEQFF.

This clonotype has a handful of counts. The CDR3 reads CASSEASRGANTGELFF. Here the CDR3 DNA reads TGTGCCAGCAGTGAAGCGAGCCGCGGAGCGAACACCGGGGAGCTGTTTTTT. This chain links TRBV2 with TRBJ2-2; D remains unclear. This CDR3 comprises 17 residues. V was shortened by 0 bases and J by 0 bases, with 11 bases between the two germline ends. The germline CDR1 and CDR2 sequences are SNHLY and FYNNEI.

This chain joins TRBV24-1 and TRBJ2-7, with a tentative D call TRBD1 (5 bases). CDR1 is KGHDR and CDR2 is SFDVKD in the germline V gene. The CDR3 sequence is 12 residues long. With 10 bases removed from V and 5 bases from J, the gap between germline ends came to 14 bases. The CDR3 sequence: CATEKGPHEQYF. DNA of the CDR3: TGTGCCACTGAAAAGGGGCCCCACGAGCAGTACTTC.

The CDR3 reads CASSLYLAVFNNEQFF. The DNA for the CDR3 is TGTGCCAGCAGCCTGTATCTAGCGGTGTTCAACAATGAGCAGTTCTTC. V gene TRBV5-6 combines with J gene TRBJ2-1; 7 nucleotides match TRBD2. The CDR3 has 16 residues. Germline V gene sequence: CDR1 SGHDT, CDR2 YYEEEE. The V gene end was trimmed by 4 bases and the J gene end by 5 bases; junction bases not matched to a gene: 12.

V and J are TRBV12-3 or TRBV12-4 and TRBJ1-1; D remains unclear. Trimming removed 3 bases at V and 3 bases at J, with 8 bases between. The CDR3 is 13 amino acids. CDR3 amino acids: CASSFAAHTEAFF. DNA of the CDR3: TGTGCCAGCAGTTTTGCGGCCCACACTGAAGCTTTCTTT.

The J gene is TRBJ2-3, the V gene TRBV20-1; D is undetermined. This CDR3 has 15 amino acids. V shed 3 bases and J shed 8 bases, with 21 bases lying between them. The germline gives CDR1 DFQATT, CDR2 SNEGSKA (reference sequence). DNA for the CDR3: TGCAGTGCTAGTCGGGCCAACTTCATGGCAGGTACGCAGTATTTT. It translates to CSASRANFMAGTQYF.

This CDR3 reads CASSLEGLAGISTDTQYF. In DNA, the CDR3 is TGCGCCAGCAGCTTGGAGGGACTAGCGGGAATTAGCACAGATACGCAGTATTTT. The chain combines TRBV5-1 with TRBJ2-3, with 13 bases lining up with TRBD2. Per the germline V gene, CDR1 is SGHRS and CDR2 is YFSETQ. CDR3 size: 18 residues. Trimming at V came to 0 bases and at J to 0 bases, leaving 4 bases not matched to a gene. Drawing the rest from reference TRBV5-1 and TRBJ2-3, the complete variable domain is KAGVTQTPRYLIKTRGQQVTLSCSPISGHRSVSWYQQTPGQGLQFLFEYFSETQRNKGNFPGRFSGRQFSNSRSEMNVSTLELGDSALYLCASSLEGLAGISTDTQYFGPGTRLTVL.

The CDR3 DNA follows: TGTGCCAGCAGCTCCCTAGTTACCTCGAACTACGAGCAGTACTTC. This sequence encodes CASSSLVTSNYEQYF. The chain is built from TRBV7-2 and TRBJ2-7, with unresolved D. Trimming left V 4 bases short and J 3 bases short, with 16 bases between. Per germline, CDR1 SGHTA and CDR2 FQGNSA. The length of the CDR3 is 15 residues.

The V gene is TRBV7-9, the J gene TRBJ2-1; TRBD2 matches 11 bases. The CDR3 extends over 16 amino acids. The ends lost 5 bases at V and 8 bases at J; junction bases unmatched: 11. CDR1 SEHNR and CDR2 FQNEAQ come from the germline V gene (reference sequence). The CDR3 reads CASSAYGGGLADEQFF. The CDR3 DNA reads TGTGCCAGCAGCGCTTATGGCGGGGGACTAGCGGATGAGCAGTTCTTC.

The sample holds a few counts of this clonotype. This sequence joins TRBV30 and TRBJ1-2, with D possibly TRBD1 on 5 matching bases. The CDR3 totals 15 residues. Germline CDR1 and CDR2: GTSNPN and SVGIG (reference sequence). Trimming pared 0 bases from V and 4 bases from J, leaving 15 bases between. Here the CDR3 DNA reads TGTGCCTGGAGTGTACTAGGGGCGCAGGTCTATGGCTACACCTTC. Translation gives CAWSVLGAQVYGYTF. Filled out from reference TRBV30 and TRBJ1-2, the complete variable domain reads SQTIHQWPATLVQPVGSPLSLECTVEGTSNPNLYWYRQAAGRGLQLLFYSVGIGQISSEVPQNLSASRPQDRQFILSSKKLLLSDSGFYLCAWSVLGAQVYGYTFGSGTRLTVV.

The chain employs TRBV27 and TRBJ2-1; 9 bases fit TRBD2. The J call may not be correct, given that the DNA end is closer to TRBJ2-7. This CDR3 is 17 amino acids long. Germline V gene data show CDR1 as MNHEY and CDR2 as SMNVEV (reference sequence). CDR3 nucleotides: TGTGCCAGCAGTATTACTAGCGGGTGGAGCTCCTACAATGAGCAGTACTTC. Its translation is CASSITSGWSSYNEQYF.

This chain joins TRBV5-1 and TRBJ2-1; D gene ambiguous. Trimming removed 1 base from V and 4 bases from J, with 12 bases in between. This CDR3 has 15 amino acids. Per germline, CDR1 SGHRS and CDR2 YFSETQ. Written as DNA, the CDR3 is TGCGCCAGCAGCTTGCAACGGCCCCGGTACAATGAGCAGTTCTTC. As protein: CASSLQRPRYNEQFF.

The chain employs TRBV4-1 and TRBJ2-3, with 11 bases fitting TRBD2. Germline loops: CDR1 MGHRA, CDR2 YSYEKL. V was clipped by 5 bases and J by 2 bases; unmatched bases: 6. This CDR3 is built from 16 residues. CDR3 DNA: TGCGCCAGCAGCTCCACTAGCGGGAGTCACACAGATACGCAGTATTTT. This translates into CASSSTSGSHTDTQYF.

This clonotype was seen only a few times. This rearrangement joins TRBV7-2 to TRBJ2-1; perhaps TRBD2 as D (6 bases). This CDR3 contains 16 residues. Trimming left V 7 bases short and J 5 bases short, with 21 bases between. Germline CDR1 and CDR2: SGHTA and FQGNSA. As DNA, the CDR3 is TGTGCCAGCAACCCCAACCGGGACTCGCACGACAATGAGCAGTTCTTC. Its translation is CASNPNRDSHDNEQFF.